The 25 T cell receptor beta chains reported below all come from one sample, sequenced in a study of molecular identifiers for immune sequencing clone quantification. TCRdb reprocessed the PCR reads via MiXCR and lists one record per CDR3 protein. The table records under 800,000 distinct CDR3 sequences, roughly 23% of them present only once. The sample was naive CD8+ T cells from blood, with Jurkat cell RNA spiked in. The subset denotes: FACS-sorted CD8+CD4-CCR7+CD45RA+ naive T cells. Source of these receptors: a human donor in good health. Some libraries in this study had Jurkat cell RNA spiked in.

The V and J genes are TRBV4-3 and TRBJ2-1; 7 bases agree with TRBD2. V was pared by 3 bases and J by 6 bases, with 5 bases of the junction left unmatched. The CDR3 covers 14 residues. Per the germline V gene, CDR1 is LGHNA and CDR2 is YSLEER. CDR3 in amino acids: CASSHRGEVNEQFF. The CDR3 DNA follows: TGCGCCAGCAGCCATCGGGGGGAAGTCAATGAGCAGTTCTTC.

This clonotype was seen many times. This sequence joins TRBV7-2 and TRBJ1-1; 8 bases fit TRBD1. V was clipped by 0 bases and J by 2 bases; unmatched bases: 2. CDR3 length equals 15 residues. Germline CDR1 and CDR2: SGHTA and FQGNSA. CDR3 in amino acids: CASSLATGDNTEAFF. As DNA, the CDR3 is TGTGCCAGCAGCTTAGCGACAGGGGATAACACTGAAGCTTTCTTT.

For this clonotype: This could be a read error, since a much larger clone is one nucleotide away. The CDR3 region is CGSSLETGEQETQYF. CDR3 in DNA: TGTGGCAGCAGCTTAGAGACTGGAGAACAAGAGACCCAGTACTTC. The rearrangement uses TRBV7-9 and TRBJ2-5; D ambiguous. This CDR3 region has 15 residues. Germline-derived CDR1 and CDR2 are SEHNR and FQNEAQ (reference sequence). Full variable domain (rest looked up from reference TRBV7-9 and TRBJ2-5): DTGVSQNPRHKITKRGQNVTFRCDPISEHNRLYWYRQTLGQGPEFLTYFQNEAQLEKSRLLSDRFSAERPKGSFSTLEIQRTEQGDSAMYLCGSSLETGEQETQYFGPGTRLLVL.

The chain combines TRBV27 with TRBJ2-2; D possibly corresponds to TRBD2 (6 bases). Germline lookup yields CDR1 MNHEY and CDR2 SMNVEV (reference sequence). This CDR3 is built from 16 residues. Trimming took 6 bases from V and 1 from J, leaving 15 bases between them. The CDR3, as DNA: TGTGCCAGCAGGTTCGGGTCGGAGGGGAACACCGGGGAGCTGTTTTTT. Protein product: CASRFGSEGNTGELFF.

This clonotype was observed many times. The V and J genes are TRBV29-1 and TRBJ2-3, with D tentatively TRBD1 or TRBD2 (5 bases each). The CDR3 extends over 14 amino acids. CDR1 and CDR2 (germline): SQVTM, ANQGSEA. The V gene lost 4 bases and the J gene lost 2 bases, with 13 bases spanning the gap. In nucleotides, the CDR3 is TGCAGCGTTGTGTCTCTGGGACCCACAGATACGCAGTATTTT. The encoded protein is CSVVSLGPTDTQYF.

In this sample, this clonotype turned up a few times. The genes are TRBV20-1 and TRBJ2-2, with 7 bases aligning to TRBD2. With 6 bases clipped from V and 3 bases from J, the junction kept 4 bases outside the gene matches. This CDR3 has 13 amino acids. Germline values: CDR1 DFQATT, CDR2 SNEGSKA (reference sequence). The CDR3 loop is CSARTSYTGELFF. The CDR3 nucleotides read TGCAGTGCCCGGACTAGTTACACCGGGGAGCTGTTTTTT.

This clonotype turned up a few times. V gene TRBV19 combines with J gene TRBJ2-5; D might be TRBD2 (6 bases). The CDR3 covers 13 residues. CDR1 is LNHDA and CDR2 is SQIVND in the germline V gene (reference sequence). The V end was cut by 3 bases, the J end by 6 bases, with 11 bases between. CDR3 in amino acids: CASSIGRGQTQYF. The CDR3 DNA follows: TGTGCCAGTAGTATTGGGCGGGGTCAGACCCAGTACTTC.

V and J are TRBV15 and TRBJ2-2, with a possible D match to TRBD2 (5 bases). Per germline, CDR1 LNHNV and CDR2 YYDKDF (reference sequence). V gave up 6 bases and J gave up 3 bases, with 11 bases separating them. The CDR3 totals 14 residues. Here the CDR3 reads CATSTLRDTGELFF. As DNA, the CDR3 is TGTGCCACCAGTACCCTGCGGGACACCGGGGAGCTGTTTTTT. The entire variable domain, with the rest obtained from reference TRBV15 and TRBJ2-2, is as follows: DAMVIQNPRYQVTQFGKPVTLSCSQTLNHNVMYWYQQKSSQAPKLLFHYYDKDFNNEADTPDNFQSRRPNTSFCFLDIRSPGLGDTAMYLCATSTLRDTGELFFGEGSRLTVL.

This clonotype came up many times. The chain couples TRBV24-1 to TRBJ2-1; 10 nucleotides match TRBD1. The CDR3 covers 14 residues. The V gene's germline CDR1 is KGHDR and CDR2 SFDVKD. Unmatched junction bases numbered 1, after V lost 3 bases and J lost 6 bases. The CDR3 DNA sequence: TGTGCCACCAGTGATAGGACAGGGGGCAATGAGCAGTTCTTC. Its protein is CATSDRTGGNEQFF.

The CDR3 DNA sequence: TGTGCCAGCAGCCAAGAGCAGAGCACTGAAGCTTTCTTT. It encodes CASSQEQSTEAFF. The chain has TRBV4-2 and TRBJ1-1; D remains ambiguous. Germline CDR1 and CDR2: LGHNA and YNFKEQ. Trimming left V 0 bases short and J 4 bases short, with 6 bases between. The CDR3 spans 13 residues.

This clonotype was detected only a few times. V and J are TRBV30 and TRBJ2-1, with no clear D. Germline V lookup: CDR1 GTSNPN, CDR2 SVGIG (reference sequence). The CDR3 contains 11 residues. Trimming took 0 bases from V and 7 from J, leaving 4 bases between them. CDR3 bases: TGTGCCTGGAGTGTAATGAATGAGCAGTTCTTC. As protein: CAWSVMNEQFF.

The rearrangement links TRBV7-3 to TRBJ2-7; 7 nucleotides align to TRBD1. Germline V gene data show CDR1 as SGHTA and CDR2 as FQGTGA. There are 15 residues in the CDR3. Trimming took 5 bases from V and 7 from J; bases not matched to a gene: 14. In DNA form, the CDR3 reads TGTGCCAGCAGCAGCTCGGTCCAGGGGGTTGGGGAGCAGTACTTC. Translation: CASSSSVQGVGEQYF.

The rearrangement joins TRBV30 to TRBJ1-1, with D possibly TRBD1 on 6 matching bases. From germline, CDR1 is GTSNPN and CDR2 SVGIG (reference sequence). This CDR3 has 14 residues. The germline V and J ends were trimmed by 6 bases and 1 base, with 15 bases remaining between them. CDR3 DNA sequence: TGTGCCTGCACAAAGGGGGAAGGGAACACTGAAGCTTTCTTT. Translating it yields CACTKGEGNTEAFF.

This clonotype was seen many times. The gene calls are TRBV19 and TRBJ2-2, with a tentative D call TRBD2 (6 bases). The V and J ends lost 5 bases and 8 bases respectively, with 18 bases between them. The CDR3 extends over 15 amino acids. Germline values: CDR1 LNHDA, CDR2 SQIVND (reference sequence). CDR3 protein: CASSLDAAGSGELFF. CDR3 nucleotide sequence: TGTGCCAGTAGTCTGGACGCAGCGGGCTCGGGGGAGCTGTTTTTT.

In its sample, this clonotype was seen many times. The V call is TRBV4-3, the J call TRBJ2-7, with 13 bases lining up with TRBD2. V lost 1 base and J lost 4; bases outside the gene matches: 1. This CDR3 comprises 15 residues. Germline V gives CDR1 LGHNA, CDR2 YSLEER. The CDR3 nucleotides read TGCGCCAGCAGCCAAGTACTAGCGGGGGGGTACGAGCAGTACTTC. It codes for CASSQVLAGGYEQYF.

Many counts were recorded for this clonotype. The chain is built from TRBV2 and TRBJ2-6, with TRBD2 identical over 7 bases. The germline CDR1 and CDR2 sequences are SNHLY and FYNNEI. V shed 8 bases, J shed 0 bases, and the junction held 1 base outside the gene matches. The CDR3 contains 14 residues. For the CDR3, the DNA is TGTGCCAGCGGGGGGGACTCTGGGGCCAACGTCCTGACTTTC. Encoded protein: CASGGDSGANVLTF. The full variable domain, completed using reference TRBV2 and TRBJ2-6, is EPEVTQTPSHQVTQMGQEVILRCVPISNHLYFYWYRQILGQKVEFLVSFYNNEISEKSEIFDDQFSVERPDGSNFTLKIRSTKLEDSAMYFCASGGDSGANVLTFGAGSRLTVL.

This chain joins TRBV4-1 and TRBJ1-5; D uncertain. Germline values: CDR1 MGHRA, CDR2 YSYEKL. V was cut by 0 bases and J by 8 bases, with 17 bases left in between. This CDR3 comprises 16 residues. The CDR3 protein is CASSQEPVDFVEPQHF. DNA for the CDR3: TGCGCCAGCAGCCAAGAGCCAGTGGATTTTGTTGAGCCCCAGCATTTT.

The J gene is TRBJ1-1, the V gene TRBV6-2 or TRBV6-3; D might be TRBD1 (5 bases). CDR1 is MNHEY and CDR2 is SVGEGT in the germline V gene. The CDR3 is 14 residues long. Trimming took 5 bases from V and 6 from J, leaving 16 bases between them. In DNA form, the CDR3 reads TGTGCCAGCAGTCCCCGTGGGCCGGGGCCTGAAGCTTTCTTT. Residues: CASSPRGPGPEAFF.

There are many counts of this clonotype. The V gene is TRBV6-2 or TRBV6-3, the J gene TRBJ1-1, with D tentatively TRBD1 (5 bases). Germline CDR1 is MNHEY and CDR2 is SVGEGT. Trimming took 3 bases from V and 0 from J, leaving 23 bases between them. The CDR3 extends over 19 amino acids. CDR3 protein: CASSYLVASLGRMNTEAFF. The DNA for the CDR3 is TGTGCCAGCAGTTATTTAGTTGCCTCCCTGGGACGGATGAACACTGAAGCTTTCTTT.

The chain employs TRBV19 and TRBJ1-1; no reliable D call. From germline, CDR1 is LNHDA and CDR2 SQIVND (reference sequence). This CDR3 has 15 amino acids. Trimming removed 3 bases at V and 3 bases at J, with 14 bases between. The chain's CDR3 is CASSIRETLHTEAFF. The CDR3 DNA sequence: TGTGCCAGTAGTATTAGGGAGACACTACACACTGAAGCTTTCTTT.

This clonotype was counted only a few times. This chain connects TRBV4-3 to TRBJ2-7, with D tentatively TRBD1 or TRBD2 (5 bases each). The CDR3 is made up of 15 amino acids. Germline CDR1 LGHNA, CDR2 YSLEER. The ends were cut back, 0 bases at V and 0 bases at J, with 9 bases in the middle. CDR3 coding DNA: TGCGCCAGCAGCCAAGATCCGGGGCTCTCCTACGAGCAGTACTTC. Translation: CASSQDPGLSYEQYF.

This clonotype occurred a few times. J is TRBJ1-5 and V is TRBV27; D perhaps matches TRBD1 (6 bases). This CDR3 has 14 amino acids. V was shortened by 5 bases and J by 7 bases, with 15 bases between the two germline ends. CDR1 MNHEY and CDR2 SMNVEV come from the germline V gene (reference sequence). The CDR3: CASSTRGYGQPQHF. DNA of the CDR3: TGTGCCAGCAGTACCAGGGGTTATGGGCAGCCCCAGCATTTT.

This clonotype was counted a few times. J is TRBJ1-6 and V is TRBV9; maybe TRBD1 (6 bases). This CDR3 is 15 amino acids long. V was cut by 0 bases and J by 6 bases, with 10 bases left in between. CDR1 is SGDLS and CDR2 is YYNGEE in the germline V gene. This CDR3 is CASSVAGEANSPLHF. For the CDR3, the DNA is TGTGCCAGCAGCGTAGCAGGGGAAGCTAATTCACCCCTCCACTTT.

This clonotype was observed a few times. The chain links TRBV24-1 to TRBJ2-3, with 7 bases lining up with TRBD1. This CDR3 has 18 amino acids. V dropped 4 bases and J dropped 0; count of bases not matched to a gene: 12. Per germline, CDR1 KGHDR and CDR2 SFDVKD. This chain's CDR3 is CATSEVTGLRKSTDTQYF. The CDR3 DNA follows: TGTGCCACCAGTGAGGTGACAGGGTTGCGGAAAAGCACAGATACGCAGTATTTT.

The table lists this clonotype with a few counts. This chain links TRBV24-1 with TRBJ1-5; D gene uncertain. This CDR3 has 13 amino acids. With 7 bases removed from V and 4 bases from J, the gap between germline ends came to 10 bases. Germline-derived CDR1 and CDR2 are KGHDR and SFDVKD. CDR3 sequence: CATSVGRNQPQHF. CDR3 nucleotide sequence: TGTGCCACCAGCGTTGGACGTAATCAGCCCCAGCATTTT.